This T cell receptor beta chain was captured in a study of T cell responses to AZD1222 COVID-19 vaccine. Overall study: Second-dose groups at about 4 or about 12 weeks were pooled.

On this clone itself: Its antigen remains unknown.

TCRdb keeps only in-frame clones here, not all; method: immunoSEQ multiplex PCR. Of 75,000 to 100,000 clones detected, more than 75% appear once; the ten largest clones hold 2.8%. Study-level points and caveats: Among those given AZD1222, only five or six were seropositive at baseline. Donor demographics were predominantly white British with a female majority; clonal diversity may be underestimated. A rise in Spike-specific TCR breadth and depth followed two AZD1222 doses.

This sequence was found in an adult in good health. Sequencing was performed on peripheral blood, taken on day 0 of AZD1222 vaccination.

The CDR3: CASSKPGGANTEAFF. The CDR3 region has the DNA TGTGCCAGTAGTAAACCGGGAGGGGCAAACACTGAAGCTTTCTTT. V and J are TRBV19 and TRBJ1-1; a weak D match, TRBD1 (5 bases). Germline assignment: CDR1 LNHDA and CDR2 SQIVND (reference sequence). CDR3 length: 15 residues. Trimming cost V 4 bases and J 2 bases, with 14 bases left between them.